This passage covers 13 T cell receptor beta chains from one sample sequenced in a study of blood T cell repertoires in COVID-19. Method: immunoSEQ multiplex PCR; TCRdb's copy keeps in-frame clones and lacks some. The sample holds more than 300,000 clones, just over 85% seen once. Sample: PBMCs or T cells enriched from blood (not recorded which). The receptors were sampled from a man aged 25 to 40 who had recovered from COVID-19.

Only one count was recorded for this clone. V usage is TRBV7-2 and J usage is TRBJ2-7, with TRBD2 matching over 8 bases. V dropped 1 base and J dropped 1; count of bases not matched to a gene: 3. Germline CDR1 is SGHTA and CDR2 is FQGNSA. This CDR3 spans 15 amino acids. This CDR3 is CASSLVGGGSYEQYF. The CDR3 DNA follows: TGTGCCAGCAGCTTAGTTGGCGGGGGGTCCTACGAGCAGTACTTC.

This clone has just one count. The rearrangement links TRBV19 to TRBJ2-1, with D possibly being TRBD2 (5 bases). There are 15 residues in the CDR3. CDR1 LNHDA and CDR2 SQIVND come from the germline V gene (reference sequence). Trimming pared 0 bases from V and 0 bases from J, leaving 6 bases between. CDR3: CASSIERASYNEQFF. DNA of the CDR3: TGTGCCAGTAGTATAGAGCGGGCCTCCTACAATGAGCAGTTCTTC.

V and J are TRBV23-1 and TRBJ2-7; 13 bases are shared with TRBD2. TRBV23-1 is labeled an ORF, and its function is uncertain. The CDR3 is 17 amino acids. V dropped 0 bases and J dropped 6; count of bases not matched to a gene: 8. Written as DNA, the CDR3 is TGCGCCAGCAGTCAATCGGTCGGACTAGCGGGAGCGTGCGAGCAGTACTTC. Translation gives CASSQSVGLAGACEQYF.

This clone appeared once. V gene TRBV18 combines with J gene TRBJ2-7; D might be TRBD1 (5 bases). Germline V gene sequence: CDR1 KGHSH, CDR2 LQKENI. This CDR3 has 14 amino acids. Deletions cut 5 bases from V and 2 bases from J, with 13 bases between. CDR3 sequence: CASSNQGLTYEQYF. CDR3 DNA sequence: TGTGCCAGCTCAAACCAGGGCCTAACCTACGAGCAGTACTTC.

The rearrangement joins TRBV6-5 to TRBJ1-5; no definite D call. This CDR3 comprises 15 residues. Germline CDR1 is MNHEY and CDR2 is SVGAGI. V was trimmed by 7 bases and J by 0 bases, leaving 13 bases between them. Here the CDR3 reads CASTLTSGSNQPQHF. The CDR3 region has the DNA TGTGCCAGCACCTTGACGTCGGGTAGCAATCAGCCCCAGCATTTT.

This chain links TRBV6-4 with TRBJ2-3, with 8 bases identical to TRBD2. This CDR3 comprises 14 residues. CDR1 MRHNA and CDR2 SNTAGT come from the germline V gene. The trim removed 3 bases at V and 3 bases at J, leaving 2 bases unmatched. The CDR3 sequence: CASSEAGETDTQYF. In DNA form, the CDR3 reads TGTGCCAGCAGTGAAGCGGGAGAAACAGATACGCAGTATTTT.

The V and J genes are TRBV7-9 and TRBJ1-6, with D perhaps TRBD1 (6 bases). The CDR3 extends over 14 amino acids. V gave up 4 bases and J gave up 6 bases, with 10 bases separating them. Germline CDR1 is SEHNR and CDR2 is FQNEAQ (reference sequence). The CDR3 loop is CASSYGTLNSPLHF. In DNA, the CDR3 is TGTGCCAGCAGCTACGGGACACTTAATTCACCCCTCCACTTT. Based on the CDR3 plus reference TRBV7-9 and TRBJ1-6, the full variable domain is DTGVSQNPRHKITKRGQNVTFRCDPISEHNRLYWYRQTLGQGPEFLTYFQNEAQLEKSRLLSDRFSAERPKGSFSTLEIQRTEQGDSAMYLCASSYGTLNSPLHFGNGTRLTVT.

The rearrangement links TRBV6-1 to TRBJ2-5; D gene ambiguous. This CDR3 has 16 amino acids. V was pared by 1 base and J by 0 bases, with 12 bases between. Germline CDR1 reads MNHNS; CDR2 reads SASEGT. The DNA of the CDR3 is TGTGCCAGCAGTGAAGGTGCAGGCACCTACCAAGAGACCCAGTACTTC. This translates into CASSEGAGTYQETQYF.

The DNA for the CDR3 is TGCGCCAGCAGCCCGGACAGGGCTGGTAATGAAAAACTGTTTTTT. It is translated as CASSPDRAGNEKLFF. The chain combines TRBV5-1 with TRBJ1-4; 8 bases map to TRBD1. V trimming: 4 bases; J trimming: 4 bases; junction bases outside the gene matches: 6. The CDR3 loop spans 15 amino acids. The V gene's germline CDR1 is SGHRS and CDR2 YFSETQ. Using reference TRBV5-1 and TRBJ1-4 for the parts outside the CDR3, the full variable domain is KAGVTQTPRYLIKTRGQQVTLSCSPISGHRSVSWYQQTPGQGLQFLFEYFSETQRNKGNFPGRFSGRQFSNSRSEMNVSTLELGDSALYLCASSPDRAGNEKLFFGSGTQLSVL.

The chain is built from TRBV7-9 and TRBJ1-1, with 12 bases identical to TRBD1. The CDR3 consists of 16 residues. The germline V gene encodes CDR1 SEHNR and CDR2 FQNEAQ (reference sequence). V lost 6 bases to trimming and J lost 2 bases; unmatched junction nucleotides: 7. The CDR3, as DNA: TGTGCCAGCAGTCCCGGGACAGGGGGCCTTAACACTGAAGCTTTCTTT. This gives the protein CASSPGTGGLNTEAFF.

The chain joins TRBV30 to TRBJ2-2; 7 bases map to TRBD1. This CDR3 contains 14 residues. CDR1 and CDR2 (germline): GTSNPN, SVGIG (reference sequence). Trimming removed 5 bases from V and 0 bases from J; junction bases left unmatched: 3. CDR3 sequence (DNA): TGTGCCTGGTCAAGGGGGCCGAACACCGGGGAGCTGTTTTTT. The encoded protein is CAWSRGPNTGELFF.

As regards this clone: Other DNA sequences in the sample encode the same CDR3. The CDR3 loop reads CASSPGSNTEAFF. In DNA form, the CDR3 reads TGCGCCAGCAGCCCCGGGAGCAACACTGAAGCTTTCTTT. The V call is TRBV5-1, the J call TRBJ1-1; unclear D gene. CDR1 and CDR2 (germline): SGHRS, YFSETQ. V gave up 4 bases and J gave up 2 bases, with 9 bases separating them. The CDR3 spans 13 residues.

This chain uses TRBV6-5 with TRBJ1-2; perhaps TRBD1 as D (5 bases). Germline V lookup: CDR1 MNHEY, CDR2 SVGAGI. The CDR3 loop spans 14 amino acids. V dropped 5 bases and J dropped 4 bases, with 14 bases sitting between them. CDR3 coding DNA: TGTGCCAGCAGTCCACGGGAGCAGGGCTATGGCTACACCTTC. It encodes CASSPREQGYGYTF.